The following is a T cell receptor (beta chain) sequence with its context. The antigen remains undetermined. Germline V lookup: CDR1 LGHNA, CDR2 YSLEER. The trim removed 4 bases at V and 0 bases at J, leaving 6 bases unmatched. This CDR3 is 16 amino acids long. The data are from a study of blood T cells in healthy people across ages. Study-wide context: About one barcoded beta molecule per two T cells was captured by template switching.

Sample-barcoded 5' priming and a J-beta primer mix drove a second PCR of roughly 6 to 12 cycles. One entry per CDR3 protein results from TCRdb running MiXCR on the 5' RACE reads. The sample holds 450,000 to 700,000 distinct CDR3 sequences; about 26% are singletons and the top ten take around a sixth. Findings of the study overall: Donors of long life had a larger count of naive CD4+ cells and greater diversity than aged donors.

Sequencing was done on a sample of blood. The TCR comes from a woman in her seventies in good health. V gene TRBV4-3 combines with J gene TRBJ2-1, with TRBD2 matching 7 bases. CDR3 residues: CASSRGGASSYNEQFF. CDR3 nucleotide sequence: TGCGCCAGCAGCCGGGGAGGGGCTAGCTCCTACAATGAGCAGTTCTTC.